Sequencing of this TCR beta chain was carried out in a study of OX40 agonist ivuxolimab in advanced cancers. Study-level points and caveats: At doses 0.1 to 3.0 mg/kg, CD4+ and CD8+ clones expanded. At 0.1-3.0 mg/kg, partial responders had clonal expansion among the lowest observed.

Blood got drawn at baseline, again on cycle 4 day 1, and then on cycle 7 day 1. Sequenced by immunoSEQ multiplex PCR; TCRdb stores in-frame clones only, minus some. The table lists roughly 64,000 clones, around 84% of them singletons. As concerns this clone: What it recognizes is unknown.

With 2 bases removed from V and 3 bases from J, the gap between germline ends came to 13 bases. Germline CDR1 WNHNN, CDR2 SYGVQD (reference sequence). This CDR3 is built from 15 residues. The sequencing here drew on CD4+ or CD8+ T cells sorted from blood, taken in a trial of the OX40 agonist ivuxolimab. The rearrangement joins TRBV10-1 to TRBJ1-1, with D possibly TRBD1 on 5 matching bases. The source is an adult with an advanced solid tumor such as melanoma, head and neck, liver or kidney cancer. Here the CDR3 reads CASSERGHRDTEAFF. The CDR3 nucleotides are TGCGCCAGCAGTGAGAGGGGTCACCGGGACACTGAAGCTTTCTTT.